This TCR beta chain was recovered during a study of T cells in Graves' hyperthyroidism and ophthalmopathy. Amplified TCR beta CDR3 regions came from RNA transcripts. Using the HTBI primer set, a first-round RT-PCR was run on the TCR CDR3. A single record per CDR3 protein comes from TCRdb applying MiXCR to the multiplex PCR reads. The data hold 530,000 or so distinct CDR3 sequences, with more than 45% observed a single time. This CDR3 is built from 13 residues. Per germline, CDR1 LNHDA and CDR2 SQIVND (reference sequence). V shed 6 bases and J shed 2 bases, with 11 bases lying between them. In this sample, this clonotype turned up many times.

Sequenced: peripheral blood or thyroid tissue (not recorded which). The rearrangement joins TRBV19 to TRBJ2-7; D is perhaps TRBD1 (6 bases). The clonotype comes from a woman aged 18-30 years with Graves' hyperthyroidism. CDR3 residues: CASRQGRTYEQYF. The CDR3 bases are TGTGCCAGTAGGCAGGGGCGAACCTACGAGCAGTACTTC.